The entry that follows covers one T cell receptor (beta chain) sequence. Its antigen is undetermined. The sample comes from a study of post-analysis software for immune sequencing data. Unique molecular identifiers tagged the TCR beta cDNA libraries. Around 460,000 cDNA molecules came from about 1 to 10 million T cells. TCRdb passed the PCR reads through MiXCR, listing each CDR3 protein once. The sample yields 450,000 to 650,000 distinct CDR3 sequences, roughly 40% seen once. Notes on the study in general: Comparison of patients with controls showed five TRBV segments more frequent in patients, TRBV5-6, TRBV5-1 and TRBV20-1 among them. Diversity measured as normalized Chao1 was significantly lower in multiple sclerosis patients than in controls.

This CDR3 spans 15 amino acids. Germline CDR1 SGHAT, CDR2 FQDESV (reference sequence). The V end lost 5 bases, the J end lost 7 bases, and 18 bases lay between the germline ends. The TCR originated in a girl between 5 and 17 years old with multiple sclerosis. The genes are TRBV11-1 and TRBJ2-1; D could derive from TRBD1 or TRBD2 (5 bases each). The sequencing sample was made of blood. CDR3 residues: CASSRFNGARNEQFF. For the CDR3, the DNA is TGTGCCAGCAGCAGATTCAACGGGGCGAGAAATGAGCAGTTCTTC.